These 31 T cell receptor beta chains were sequenced from one sample in a study of shared clonotypes between healthy human individuals. CD45RO-negative, CCR7-positively selected cells formed the naive CD8 fraction, excluding terminally differentiated effector memory CD45RA+ cells. Generated by immunoSEQ multiplex PCR, the TCRdb table keeps only in-frame clones and is missing some. The repertoire includes around 600,000 clones, approximately 96% of them detected once, and approximately 0.11% sits in the top ten. The sample comprised naive CD8+ T cells sorted from blood. The receptors shown here come from a woman in her twenties or thirties in good health.

The genes are TRBV29-1 and TRBJ1-1; D is ambiguous. Deletions cut 5 bases from V and 1 base from J, with 8 bases between. CDR1 and CDR2 (germline): SQVTM, ANQGSEA. This CDR3 is 12 amino acids long. The CDR3 DNA follows: TGCAGCGTTCCCAGTTGGAACACTGAAGCTTTCTTT. This translates into CSVPSWNTEAFF. Full variable domain (missing parts from reference TRBV29-1 and TRBJ1-1): SAVISQKPSRDICQRGTSLTIQCQVDSQVTMMFWYRQQPGQSLTLIATANQGSEATYESGFVIDKFPISRPNLTFSTLTVSNMSPEDSSIYLCSVPSWNTEAFFGQGTRLTVV.

The chain uses TRBV11-2 and TRBJ1-2, with D maybe TRBD1 (5 bases). Germline values: CDR1 SGHAT, CDR2 FQNNGV. CDR3 size: 15 residues. Trimming removed 0 bases from V and 3 bases from J, with 11 bases in between. Written as DNA, the CDR3 is TGTGCCAGCAGCTTAGACAGGGCGAATTACTATGGCTACACCTTC. It specifies CASSLDRANYYGYTF.

The rearrangement uses TRBV27 and TRBJ1-1; D not resolved. Germline CDR1 MNHEY, CDR2 SMNVEV (reference sequence). There are 12 residues in the CDR3. V was pared by 5 bases and J by 2 bases, with 6 bases between. The CDR3 reads CASSDLNTEAFF. The CDR3 bases are TGTGCCAGCAGTGACCTTAACACTGAAGCTTTCTTT.

This rearrangement joins TRBV2 to TRBJ2-4; D possibly corresponds to TRBD1 (6 bases). CDR3 length: 15 residues. The V gene's germline CDR1 is SNHLY and CDR2 FYNNEI. V was pared by 6 bases and J by 3 bases, with 15 bases between. The CDR3 here is CASRSRGSVKNIQYF. CDR3 nucleotide sequence: TGTGCCAGCAGGTCCAGGGGTTCGGTCAAAAACATTCAGTACTTC.

The chain recombines TRBV28 with TRBJ2-2; D is ambiguous. V dropped 1 base and J dropped 0 bases, with 9 bases sitting between them. Germline assignment: CDR1 MDHEN and CDR2 SYDVKM. The CDR3 sequence is 16 residues long. This CDR3 is CASSLSGEANTGELFF. The CDR3 bases are TGTGCCAGCAGTTTATCTGGGGAAGCGAACACCGGGGAGCTGTTTTTT.

The V and J genes are TRBV28 and TRBJ1-1, with 9 bases fitting TRBD1. From germline, CDR1 is MDHEN and CDR2 SYDVKM. The CDR3 extends over 16 amino acids. With V trimmed by 3 bases and J by 11 bases, 16 bases remained unmatched. CDR3 DNA: TGTGCCAGCAGTTTCCTACAGGGGGCCGCAAAGGCTGTCGCTTTCTTT. Its translation: CASSFLQGAAKAVAFF.

This chain joins TRBV28 and TRBJ2-2; D gene unclear. Germline values: CDR1 MDHEN, CDR2 SYDVKM. The germline V and J ends were trimmed by 2 bases and 5 bases, with 6 bases remaining between them. The CDR3 is made up of 13 amino acids. Here the CDR3 reads CASSLGMTGELFF. The CDR3 coding sequence is TGTGCCAGCAGTTTAGGCATGACCGGGGAGCTGTTTTTT.

The chain combines TRBV5-6 with TRBJ2-7, with a tentative D call TRBD1 (5 bases). The CDR3 has 13 residues. V was clipped by 0 bases and J by 3 bases, with 7 bases between them. The germline V gene encodes CDR1 SGHDT and CDR2 YYEEEE. CDR3 DNA sequence: TGTGCCAGCAGCTTGGGACAGCGCTACGAGCAGTACTTC. It specifies CASSLGQRYEQYF.

The V gene is TRBV7-8, the J gene TRBJ2-1; D remains ambiguous. Per germline, CDR1 SGHVS and CDR2 FQNEAQ. V lost 10 bases to trimming and J lost 6 bases, with 13 bases between them. There are 12 residues in the CDR3. CDR3 nucleotide sequence: TGTGCCACCGACCTTGCCTCCAATGAGCAGTTCTTC. The encoded protein is CATDLASNEQFF.

This clone was observed a single time. V and J are TRBV27 and TRBJ2-5; 11 nucleotides line up with TRBD2. The last part of the DNA fits TRBJ2-7 better; the J call may be wrong. Looked up from germline, CDR1 is MNHEY and CDR2 is SMNVEV (reference sequence). The CDR3 loop spans 14 amino acids. Here the CDR3 DNA reads TGTGCCAGCAGTCCCACTAGCGGGAGCCACGAGCAGTACTTC. The encoded protein is CASSPTSGSHEQYF.

This sequence joins TRBV19 and TRBJ1-5; D possibly corresponds to TRBD1 (6 bases). Trimming cost V 1 base and J 4 bases, with 11 bases left between them. This CDR3 spans 15 amino acids. The germline V gene encodes CDR1 LNHDA and CDR2 SQIVND (reference sequence). CDR3 amino acids: CASSIVLTGNQPQHF. For the CDR3, the DNA is TGTGCCAGTAGTATAGTTCTCACAGGGAATCAGCCCCAGCATTTT.

The V gene is TRBV5-4, the J gene TRBJ2-7; D is possibly TRBD1 (5 bases). The ends were cut back, 2 bases at V and 4 bases at J, with 13 bases in the middle. CDR1 and CDR2 (germline): SGHNT, YYREEE (reference sequence). The CDR3 spans 14 residues. CDR3 protein: CASSFGGAKYEQYF. CDR3 in DNA: TGTGCCAGCAGCTTTGGTGGGGCTAAGTACGAGCAGTACTTC.

The V and J genes are TRBV19 and TRBJ2-7; maybe TRBD2 (6 bases). V lost 3 bases, J lost 2 bases, and 17 bases lay in between. This CDR3 is built from 16 residues. Germline values: CDR1 LNHDA, CDR2 SQIVND (reference sequence). CDR3 in amino acids: CASSIGAGTVTYEQYF. CDR3 in DNA: TGTGCCAGTAGTATCGGGGCGGGGACGGTTACCTACGAGCAGTACTTC.

The V and J genes are TRBV6-5 and TRBJ2-7; D remains unclear. CDR1 MNHEY and CDR2 SVGAGI come from the germline V gene. V was cut by 0 bases and J by 5 bases, with 11 bases left in between. The CDR3 totals 14 residues. The CDR3 loop reads CASSYSVRRDEQYF. DNA of the CDR3: TGTGCCAGCAGTTACTCTGTCAGGAGAGACGAGCAGTACTTC.

V is TRBV20-1 and J is TRBJ1-2; D is ambiguous. V dropped 5 bases and J dropped 6 bases, with 7 bases sitting between them. The germline V gene encodes CDR1 DFQATT and CDR2 SNEGSKA (reference sequence). The CDR3 spans 10 residues. In DNA form, the CDR3 reads TGCAGTGCTGCCCCTGATGGCTACACCTTC. It codes for CSAAPDGYTF.

The chain combines TRBV14 with TRBJ1-4; a possible D gene is TRBD1 (5 bases). The V end was cut by 0 bases, the J end by 3 bases, with 23 bases between. This CDR3 has 20 amino acids. Germline V gene lookup returns CDR1 SGHDN and CDR2 FVKESK. This CDR3 is CASSQDNDGAAFPANEKLFF. CDR3 DNA sequence: TGTGCCAGCAGCCAAGATAACGACGGGGCAGCCTTTCCAGCTAATGAAAAACTGTTTTTT.

The chain employs TRBV21-1 and TRBJ2-7; the listed D gene, TRBD2, was not tested against the DNA. TRBV21-1 is classified as a pseudogene. This CDR3 comprises 15 residues. CDR3 loop: CASSIAGGSSYEQYF. The CDR3 region has the DNA TGTGCCAGCAGCATAGCGGGAGGTAGCTCCTACGAGCAGTACTTC.

This chain connects TRBV2 to TRBJ2-7; 7 positions agree with TRBD1. Germline lookup yields CDR1 SNHLY and CDR2 FYNNEI. V lost 9 bases, J lost 2 bases, and 13 bases stayed unmatched. There are 15 residues in the CDR3. The CDR3 here is CASEPYRGRTYEQYF. The CDR3 region has the DNA TGTGCCAGTGAGCCCTACAGGGGTAGAACCTACGAGCAGTACTTC.

The J gene is TRBJ1-2, the V gene TRBV15; D uncertain. V was shortened by 5 bases and J by 4 bases, with 20 bases between the two germline ends. Germline V gene lookup returns CDR1 LNHNV and CDR2 YYDKDF (reference sequence). The CDR3 totals 16 residues. The CDR3 here is CATSDLLQEPAYGYTF. CDR3 bases: TGTGCCACCAGCGACCTCCTTCAGGAACCGGCCTATGGCTACACCTTC.

This clone came up once. V is TRBV10-3 and J is TRBJ2-7, with TRBD1 identical over 9 bases. The CDR3 is made up of 15 amino acids. Trimming at V came to 6 bases and at J to 2 bases, leaving 8 bases not matched to a gene. Germline-derived CDR1 and CDR2 are ENHRY and SYGVKD. In DNA form, the CDR3 reads TGTGCCATCAGCGATTCCGGGACAGGGCCCTACGAGCAGTACTTC. It yields the protein CAISDSGTGPYEQYF.

J is TRBJ2-7 and V is TRBV11-2; weak D call: TRBD1 (5 bases). Per the germline V gene, CDR1 is SGHAT and CDR2 is FQNNGV. The germline V and J ends were trimmed by 6 bases and 0 bases, with 9 bases remaining between them. The CDR3 covers 13 residues. CDR3 in DNA: TGTGCCAGCAGTCAGGGTTTCTCCTACGAGCAGTACTTC. This codes for CASSQGFSYEQYF.

This clone is a singleton in its sample. The J gene is TRBJ2-7, the V gene TRBV2; the D is unclear. Germline loops: CDR1 SNHLY, CDR2 FYNNEI. The V end was cut by 2 bases, the J end by 4 bases, with 9 bases between. CDR3 size: 13 residues. CDR3 sequence reads: CASSERDLYEQYF. CDR3 nucleotide sequence: TGTGCCAGCAGTGAAAGGGATCTGTACGAGCAGTACTTC. Based on the CDR3 plus reference TRBV2 and TRBJ2-7, the full variable domain is EPEVTQTPSHQVTQMGQEVILRCVPISNHLYFYWYRQILGQKVEFLVSFYNNEISEKSEIFDDQFSVERPDGSNFTLKIRSTKLEDSAMYFCASSERDLYEQYFGPGTRLTVT.

The chain joins TRBV7-9 to TRBJ1-2; no reliable D call. Between the trimmed V and J ends, which lost 2 bases and 4 bases, there was a span of 14 bases. The CDR3 is 15 amino acids. Germline CDR1 is SEHNR and CDR2 is FQNEAQ (reference sequence). The CDR3 region has the DNA TGTGCCAGCAGCTTATATGGGGATTTCGGCTATGGCTACACCTTC. Its translation is CASSLYGDFGYGYTF.

The chain joins TRBV7-9 to TRBJ1-1, with D unclear. Germline V gene data show CDR1 as SEHNR and CDR2 as FQNEAQ (reference sequence). This CDR3 has 14 residues. V was cut by 6 bases and J by 0 bases, with 11 bases left in between. The CDR3 is CASRLAEMNTEAFF. The DNA for the CDR3 is TGTGCCAGCAGGCTTGCGGAAATGAACACTGAAGCTTTCTTT. The full variable domain, its missing parts supplied by reference TRBV7-9 and TRBJ1-1, is DTGVSQNPRHKITKRGQNVTFRCDPISEHNRLYWYRQTLGQGPEFLTYFQNEAQLEKSRLLSDRFSAERPKGSFSTLEIQRTEQGDSAMYLCASRLAEMNTEAFFGQGTRLTVV.

This rearrangement joins TRBV19 to TRBJ1-5, with 7 bases matching TRBD1. V was pared by 7 bases and J by 0 bases, with 9 bases of the junction left unmatched. CDR1 and CDR2 from the germline V gene are LNHDA and SQIVND (reference sequence). The CDR3 is 16 amino acids. Here the CDR3 reads CASMSTGRDSNQPQHF. The CDR3, as DNA: TGTGCCAGTATGTCGACAGGGCGGGATAGCAATCAGCCCCAGCATTTT.

The chain couples TRBV13 to TRBJ2-7, with D possibly TRBD2 on 6 matching bases. This CDR3 is 13 amino acids long. The germline CDR1 and CDR2 sequences are PRHDT and FYEKMQ (reference sequence). Deletions cut 6 bases from V and 2 bases from J, with 11 bases between. The CDR3 spells CASSVGRTYEQYF. CDR3 DNA: TGTGCCAGCAGTGTCGGGAGAACCTACGAGCAGTACTTC.

The chain links TRBV7-9 to TRBJ1-5; the match to TRBD1 covers 7 bases. CDR3 length: 15 residues. Losses at the gene ends were 4 bases for V and 2 bases for J; bases not matched to a gene: 5. The germline V gene encodes CDR1 SEHNR and CDR2 FQNEAQ (reference sequence). CDR3 DNA: TGTGCCAGCAGCTCGACAGGGTCAGGCAATCAGCCCCAGCATTTT. Protein sequence: CASSSTGSGNQPQHF. Filled out from reference TRBV7-9 and TRBJ1-5, the complete variable domain reads DTGVSQNPRHKITKRGQNVTFRCDPISEHNRLYWYRQTLGQGPEFLTYFQNEAQLEKSRLLSDRFSAERPKGSFSTLEIQRTEQGDSAMYLCASSSTGSGNQPQHFGDGTRLSIL.

The V and J genes are TRBV2 and TRBJ2-7; 7 bases line up with TRBD1. This CDR3 spans 14 amino acids. With 1 base clipped from V and 2 bases from J, the junction kept 2 bases outside the gene matches. CDR1 is SNHLY, CDR2 FYNNEI, per germline. Here the CDR3 reads CASSEGGQPYEQYF. The CDR3 DNA reads TGTGCCAGCAGTGAAGGGGGACAGCCCTACGAGCAGTACTTC. Full variable domain (outside the CDR3, taken from reference TRBV2 and TRBJ2-7): EPEVTQTPSHQVTQMGQEVILRCVPISNHLYFYWYRQILGQKVEFLVSFYNNEISEKSEIFDDQFSVERPDGSNFTLKIRSTKLEDSAMYFCASSEGGQPYEQYFGPGTRLTVT.

The chain combines TRBV27 with TRBJ1-4; D is unresolved. Trimming shortened V by 0 bases and J by 3 bases, and 14 bases separated the two germline ends. The CDR3 loop spans 17 amino acids. Germline loops: CDR1 MNHEY, CDR2 SMNVEV (reference sequence). CDR3 loop: CASSLSSTTRANEKLFF. For the CDR3, the DNA is TGTGCCAGCAGTTTATCGTCAACCACGCGTGCTAATGAAAAACTGTTTTTT. The full variable domain, with the rest looked up from reference TRBV27 and TRBJ1-4, is EAQVTQNPRYLITVTGKKLTVTCSQNMNHEYMSWYRQDPGLGLRQIYYSMNVEVTDKGDVPEGYKVSRKEKRNFPLILESPSPNQTSLYFCASSLSSTTRANEKLFFGSGTQLSVL.

The V and J genes are TRBV28 and TRBJ2-3, with 12 bases matching TRBD2. Germline CDR1 and CDR2: MDHEN and SYDVKM. This CDR3 contains 16 residues. The trim removed 5 bases at V and 2 bases at J, leaving 5 bases unmatched. The CDR3 DNA reads as TGTGCCAGCAGTCAACTAGCGGGAGGACCCACAGATACGCAGTATTTT. Protein sequence: CASSQLAGGPTDTQYF. The full variable domain, with the rest looked up from reference TRBV28 and TRBJ2-3, is DVKVTQSSRYLVKRTGEKVFLECVQDMDHENMFWYRQDPGLGLRLIYFSYDVKMKEKGDIPEGYSVSREKKERFSLILESASTNQTSMYLCASSQLAGGPTDTQYFGPGTRLTVL.

The J gene is TRBJ1-5, the V gene TRBV15; TRBD1 aligns across 7 bases. The junction had 4 bases not matched to a gene; V was cut back by 4 bases and J by 1 base. This CDR3 has 15 amino acids. CDR1 and CDR2 from the germline V gene are LNHNV and YYDKDF (reference sequence). The CDR3 loop is CATSTTGSSNQPQHF. The CDR3 region has the DNA TGTGCCACCAGCACGACAGGGTCGAGCAATCAGCCCCAGCATTTT.